These T cell receptor beta chains were read from a single sample in a study of blood T cells in healthy people across ages. TCRdb reprocessed the 5' RACE reads with MiXCR, giving one entry per CDR3 protein. The sample has hundreds of thousands of distinct CDR3 sequences, roughly 43% seen once; the top ten hold under 15%. Sample: blood. The receptors here all came from a man aged 25-45 years in good health. Each CDR3 is given with its conserved first and last residue. The D gene is left open where the match is weak. Clone size is given for some rows only: seen once, a few or many times, or a class if the clone is expanded.

TGTGCCAGCAGTTTAGGGACTAGCGGGAGGAGCACAGATACGCAGTATTTT | CASSLGTSGRSTDTQYF | TRBJ2-3 | - | TRBV12-3/TRBV12-4 | TRBD2
TGTGCCAGCAGCCGAGTTTACGAGCAGTACTTC | CASSRVYEQYF | TRBJ2-7 | - | TRBV7-2 | -
TGCGCCAGCAGCCAAGTTAGACTAGCGGGACCTTCCTACGAGCAGTACTTC | CASSQVRLAGPSYEQYF | TRBJ2-7 | - | TRBV4-3 | TRBD2
TGTGCCAGCTCACCGACACACCCGGGACAGGATGAAAAACTGTTTTTT | CASSPTHPGQDEKLFF | TRBJ1-4 | - | TRBV18 | TRBD1
TGTGCCAGCAGTTTAACCGGGGGCGTAGCGGTAGGCTACGAGCAGTACTTC | CASSLTGGVAVGYEQYF | TRBJ2-7 | - | TRBV28 | -
TGTGCCAGCAGCCAATCTACATGGACAGCCGATCTAGCCAAAAACATTCGGTACTTC | CASSQSTWTADLAKNIRYF | TRBJ2-4 | - | TRBV4-2 | -
TGCGCCAGCAGACCCCAGGGGGGTTCCTACAATGAGCAGTTCTTC | CASRPQGGSYNEQFF | TRBJ2-1 | few | TRBV5-1 | -
TGTGCCAGCAGCCGCTGCCAGGGCACAGGCTACAATGAGCAGTTCTTC | CASSRCQGTGYNEQFF | TRBJ2-1 | - | TRBV7-2 | -
TGTGCCAGCAGCCAAGCAGGAGCCCTCGGCGGGAACACTGAAGCTTTCTTT | CASSQAGALGGNTEAFF | TRBJ1-1 | - | TRBV4-2 | -
TGTGCCTGGAGTGCGGGATTCACCCCTGGCTACACCTTC | CAWSAGFTPGYTF | TRBJ1-2 | few | TRBV30 | -
TGTGCCAGCAGCGGCGGCAGGGGAGTCAAAAACATTCAGTACTTC | CASSGGRGVKNIQYF | TRBJ2-4 | - | TRBV27 | -
TGTGCCAGCGGAGGGACAGGGAGGAATGAGCAGTTCTTC | CASGGTGRNEQFF | TRBJ2-1 | - | TRBV6-2/TRBV6-3 | TRBD1
TGTGCCAGCAGGAGACAGGACGGTAACACAGATACGCAGTATTTT | CASRRQDGNTDTQYF | TRBJ2-3 | - | TRBV2 | -
TGTGCCAGCAGCTACTCGGGGGCAGAGACCCAGTACTTC | CASSYSGAETQYF | TRBJ2-5 | - | TRBV7-9 | -
TGCAGTGCTAGAGACGGGACAGCGAATTCACCCCTCCACTTT | CSARDGTANSPLHF | TRBJ1-6 | many | TRBV20-1 | TRBD1
TGTGCCAGCAGCTTGGTAGCCAGCTCCTACGAGCAGTACTTC | CASSLVASSYEQYF | TRBJ2-7 | many | TRBV5-5 | -
TGTGCCATCAGTGAGGGGGACAGGGCGATCAATCAGCCCCAGCATTTT | CAISEGDRAINQPQHF | TRBJ1-5 | - | TRBV10-3 | TRBD1
TGTGCCAGCAGGGGCCGGGACACCCAAGGGGAAAAACTGTTTTTT | CASRGRDTQGEKLFF | TRBJ1-4 | - | TRBV28 | -
TGTGCCAGCAGTTTCCGCGGGGACTCGGTCTGGGATACGCAGTATTTT | CASSFRGDSVWDTQYF | TRBJ2-3 | - | TRBV27 | -
TGCGCCAGCAGCCCGGGAGAAGTGCGCACTGAAGCTTTCTTT | CASSPGEVRTEAFF | TRBJ1-1 | - | TRBV4-1 | -
TGCGCCAGCAGCCAAGAAAGCCGGTGGGAGACCCAGTACTTC | CASSQESRWETQYF | TRBJ2-5 | - | TRBV4-1 | -
TGTGCCAGCACTCCGAACTGGGCGGGGGAGGAAGATACGCAGTATTTT | CASTPNWAGEEDTQYF | TRBJ2-3 | few | TRBV4-2 | TRBD2
TGCAGTGCTAGAGATTGGGGGACTAGCGACAAGGAGCAGTTCTTC | CSARDWGTSDKEQFF | TRBJ2-1 | - | TRBV20-1 | TRBD2
TGTGCCAGCAAGTGGGGGAACAATGAGCAGTTCTTC | CASKWGNNEQFF | TRBJ2-1 | many | TRBV27 | -
TGTGCCAGCAGGGGATACGACAGGGGGGGAAGCACAGATACGCAGTATTTT | CASRGYDRGGSTDTQYF | TRBJ2-3 | - | TRBV28 | TRBD1
TGTGCCAGCAGCTTCCAGACTAGCGGGGAGACCCAGTACTTC | CASSFQTSGETQYF | TRBJ2-5 | few | TRBV7-2 | TRBD2
TGCGCCAGCAGCCCAAGACAGGACACAGATACGCAGTATTTT | CASSPRQDTDTQYF | TRBJ2-3 | once | TRBV5-1 | -
TGTGCTAGCAGCCTGGGACTAGCGGGGGTAGATACGCAGTATTTT | CASSLGLAGVDTQYF | TRBJ2-3 | - | TRBV7-7 | TRBD2
TGTGCCAGCAGCCCGTTTGGCGGCCCCCAAGAGACCCAGTACTTC | CASSPFGGPQETQYF | TRBJ2-5 | - | TRBV14 | -
TGTGCCAGCAGTCGGCCAACTAGCGGGGGGTCCCCAGACAATGAGCAGTTCTTC | CASSRPTSGGSPDNEQFF | TRBJ2-1 | - | TRBV6-1 | TRBD2
TGTGCCAGCAGTGGGGGGGTGAGGACAGGGGTTGAAAAACTGTTTTTT | CASSGGVRTGVEKLFF | TRBJ1-4 | - | TRBV28 | TRBD1
TGTGCCAGCAGCCGGGACAGGGGCTCTGAAGCTTTCTTT | CASSRDRGSEAFF | TRBJ1-1 | - | TRBV6-5 | TRBD1
TGTGCCAGCAGTTTATATGACTATGGCTACACCTTC | CASSLYDYGYTF | TRBJ1-2 | few | TRBV28 | -
TGTGCCATCAGGGCCGTGACAGGGCAGTTCAATGAGCAGTTCTTC | CAIRAVTGQFNEQFF | TRBJ2-1 | - | TRBV10-3 | TRBD1
TGCAGTGCTAGCCCCGACAGGGTCTATTACGCTGAAGCTTTCTTT | CSASPDRVYYAEAFF | TRBJ1-1 | - | TRBV20-1 | TRBD1
TGTGCCAGCAGTGAAAGGGGGGGCCGCAATGAGCAGTTCTTC | CASSERGGRNEQFF | TRBJ2-1 | few | TRBV6-1 | -
TGTGCCAGCAGTGGTTTCAGGACAGGGGCGACCGTACAAACGATCTACGAGCAGTACTTC | CASSGFRTGATVQTIYEQYF | TRBJ2-7 | - | TRBV6-2/TRBV6-3 | TRBD1